Listed below are T cell receptor beta chains from one sample, sequenced in a study of blood T cell repertoires in COVID-19. The repertoire was sequenced with immunoSEQ multiplex PCR; TCRdb's copy has only in-frame clones and lacks some. The table records fewer than 450,000 clones, around 90% of them present only once. Sequenced input: PBMCs or T cells enriched from blood (not recorded which). All receptors derive from a young man who had recovered from COVID-19. The CDR3 runs from the conserved cysteine through the conserved F or W. The D gene is left open where the match is weak. Expanded clones get a size class; other rows say once, few or many, or leave the size out.

TRBV29-1	TRBD1	14	once	TRBJ2-7	CSVVSNFRDSEQYF	TGCAGCGTTGTATCGAACTTCCGGGACAGCGAGCAGTACTTC
TRBV7-3	-	15	-	TRBJ1-1	CASSLIGGVNTEAFF	TGTGCCAGCAGCTTAATTGGGGGGGTGAACACTGAAGCTTTCTTT
TRBV19	TRBD1	14	-	TRBJ1-2	CASSIDREAYGYTF	TGTGCCAGTAGTATCGACAGGGAGGCCTATGGCTACACCTTC
TRBV5-1	TRBD1	14	-	TRBJ2-7	CASSLDRGSYEQYF	TGCGCCAGCAGCTTGGACAGGGGGTCCTACGAGCAGTACTTC
TRBV27	-	13	once	TRBJ1-5	CASSFGEMVPQHF	TGTGCCAGCAGTTTTGGAGAAATGGTGCCCCAGCATTTT
TRBV2	TRBD1	15	-	TRBJ1-5	CASGQGASENQPQHF	TGTGCCAGCGGACAGGGGGCAAGCGAAAATCAGCCCCAGCATTTT
TRBV19	-	16	-	TRBJ1-3	CASSRGLEFLGNTIYF	TGTGCCAGTAGCCGAGGCCTCGAATTTCTTGGAAACACCATATATTTT
TRBV7-9	-	14	-	TRBJ1-1	CASSLGRGDTEAFF	TGTGCCAGCAGCTTGGGCAGGGGTGACACTGAAGCTTTCTTT
TRBV19	-	13	-	TRBJ1-5	CASSKQHNQPQHF	TGTGCCAGTAGTAAACAGCACAATCAGCCCCAGCATTTT
TRBV10-3	TRBD2	17	-	TRBJ2-2	CAISEPEASGRSRELFF	TGTGCCATCAGTGAGCCCGAGGCTAGCGGGAGATCCCGGGAGCTGTTTTTT
TRBV28	-	14	-	TRBJ1-3	CASSLWMRGNTIYF	TGTGCCAGCAGTTTATGGATGAGGGGAAACACCATATATTTT
TRBV3-1/TRBV3-2	-	14	-	TRBJ1-1	CASSQVEGSTEAFF	TGTGCCAGCAGCCAAGTAGAGGGATCCACTGAAGCTTTCTTT
TRBV7-2	-	15	-	TRBJ2-1	CASSLSGSSYNEQFF	TGTGCCAGCAGCCTCAGCGGCAGCTCCTACAATGAGCAGTTCTTC
TRBV7-2	TRBD1	16	-	TRBJ1-4	CASSLGLQGTNEKLFF	TGTGCCAGCAGCTTAGGATTACAGGGGACTAATGAAAAACTGTTTTTT
TRBV9	-	14	once	TRBJ1-2	CASRGAWVNDGYTF	TGTGCCTCCCGGGGAGCCTGGGTTAATGATGGCTACACCTTC
TRBV18	-	14	once	TRBJ1-3	CASSPGGSGNTIYF	TGTGCCAGCTCACCCGGGGGCTCTGGAAACACCATATATTTT
TRBV4-1	-	16	-	TRBJ2-2	CASSHPQGRLAGELFF	TGCGCCAGCAGCCACCCACAGGGTAGGCTCGCCGGGGAGCTGTTTTTT
TRBV5-1	-	13	-	TRBJ1-2	CASSSGWGDGYTF	TGCGCCAGCAGCTCCGGTTGGGGGGATGGCTACACCTTC
TRBV11-3	TRBD1	14	once	TRBJ1-6	CASSSDRGRSPLHF	TGTGCCAGCAGCTCGGACAGGGGGCGGTCACCCCTCCACTTT
TRBV7-9	-	16	-	TRBJ1-3	CASSPLGASSGNTIYF	TGTGCCAGCAGCCCGCTTGGGGCTTCCTCTGGAAACACCATATATTTT
TRBV7-2	-	15	-	TRBJ2-3	CASSLGGRPTDTQYF	TGTGCCAGCAGCTTAGGCGGCCGACCCACAGATACGCAGTATTTT
TRBV5-1	TRBD1	15	-	TRBJ1-2	CASSLAGTGVYGYTF	TGCGCCAGCAGCTTGGCAGGGACAGGGGTATATGGCTACACCTTC
TRBV29-1	-	11	-	TRBJ1-1	CSVTENTEAFF	TGCAGCGTTACAGAGAACACTGAAGCTTTCTTT
TRBV2	-	9	-	TRBJ1-1	CASTGGAFF	TGTGCCAGCACCGGCGGGGCTTTCTTT
TRBV24-1	-	15	-	TRBJ2-1	CATSDPRTHYNEQFF	TGTGCCACCAGTGATCCCCGGACACATTACAATGAGCAGTTCTTC
TRBV5-4	TRBD1	15	-	TRBJ2-7	CASSPGTGEIHEQYF	TGTGCCAGCAGCCCCGGGACAGGGGAAATCCACGAGCAGTACTTC
TRBV19	TRBD2	17	-	TRBJ2-5	CASSNDPSGRGGETQYF	TGTGCCAGTAGTAATGATCCTAGCGGTCGGGGAGGAGAGACCCAGTACTTC
TRBV4-2	-	16	few	TRBJ2-6	CASSQDLSSGANVLTF	TGTGCCAGCAGCCAAGATTTGTCGTCCGGGGCCAACGTCCTGACTTTC
TRBV5-6	TRBD1	14	-	TRBJ1-2	CASSLDPRDSGYTF	TGTGCCAGCAGCTTGGACCCGAGGGACAGCGGCTACACCTTC
TRBV3-1/TRBV3-2	-	15	-	TRBJ2-3	CASSRRALGGDTQYF	TGTGCCAGCAGCCGGAGGGCCTTGGGGGGAGATACGCAGTATTTT
TRBV5-1	TRBD2	16	-	TRBJ2-7	CASSQKLLAGDVEQYF	TGCGCCAGCAGCCAGAAACTACTAGCGGGAGATGTCGAGCAGTACTTC
TRBV29-1	TRBD2	13	-	TRBJ2-1	CSVVREGKREQFF	TGCAGCGTTGTGCGGGAGGGTAAGCGGGAGCAGTTCTTC
TRBV5-1	-	15	few	TRBJ1-4	CASSLWGEAFEKLFF	TGCGCCAGCAGCTTATGGGGGGAGGCCTTTGAAAAACTGTTTTTT
TRBV25-1	-	16	-	TRBJ2-1	CASSHTKGQTSHEQFF	TGTGCCAGCAGTCACACCAAAGGACAGACGTCTCATGAGCAGTTCTTC
TRBV18	TRBD1	15	-	TRBJ1-1	CASSPPTGVLTEAFF	TGTGCCAGCTCACCACCTACAGGGGTCTTGACTGAAGCTTTCTTT
TRBV5-1	TRBD2	18	-	TRBJ2-1	CASSWGTSGSRSYNEQFF	TGCGCCAGCAGCTGGGGGACTAGCGGGAGTCGCTCCTACAATGAGCAGTTCTTC
TRBV5-1	-	13	-	TRBJ1-4	CASSSRTNEKLFF	TGCGCCAGCAGCTCAAGGACAAATGAAAAACTGTTTTTT
TRBV27	-	15	-	TRBJ1-2	CASSLVGKGNYGYTF	TGTGCCAGCAGTTTAGTCGGGAAGGGTAACTATGGCTACACCTTC
TRBV5-6	-	15	-	TRBJ2-5	CASSLAGQGTETQYF	TGTGCCAGCAGCTTGGCCGGGCAGGGGACGGAGACCCAGTACTTC
TRBV3-1/TRBV3-2	-	14	few	TRBJ1-1	CASSPPLWGAEAFF	TGTGCCAGCAGCCCCCCTTTGTGGGGCGCTGAAGCTTTCTTT
TRBV5-4	-	12	once	TRBJ1-1	CAIQTGNTEAFF	TGTGCCATACAGACAGGTAACACTGAAGCTTTCTTT
TRBV24-1	-	15	-	TRBJ1-2	CATSDFVRAQHGYTF	TGTGCCACCAGTGATTTTGTCAGGGCCCAACATGGCTACACCTTC
TRBV27	-	14	-	TRBJ1-2	CASSLAKSSYGYTF	TGTGCCAGCAGCCTAGCAAAATCAAGCTATGGCTACACCTTC
TRBV2	-	13	-	TRBJ1-2	CASSARYSYGYTF	TGTGCCAGCAGTGCACGCTATTCCTATGGCTACACCTTC
TRBV27	TRBD1	15	-	TRBJ1-1	CASSFLGTGGTEAFF	TGTGCCAGCAGTTTCCTCGGGACAGGTGGCACTGAAGCTTTCTTT
TRBV28	-	16	few	TRBJ1-5	CASSLYRGLSNQPQHF	TGTGCCAGCAGCCTTTACAGAGGGTTGAGCAATCAGCCCCAGCATTTT
TRBV30	-	13	-	TRBJ1-5	CAWSVAINQPQHF	TGTGCCTGGAGTGTAGCTATCAATCAGCCCCAGCATTTT
TRBV27	TRBD2	16	-	TRBJ2-1	CASSLHSGSSYNEQFF	TGTGCCAGCAGTTTACACAGCGGGAGCTCCTACAATGAGCAGTTCTTC
TRBV15	TRBD1	15	few	TRBJ2-1	CATSRTGSSYNEQFF	TGTGCCACCAGCAGGACAGGGAGCTCCTACAATGAGCAGTTCTTC
TRBV6-5	-	15	few	TRBJ1-3	CASSYSFQGGNTIYF	TGTGCCAGCAGTTACTCTTTCCAGGGCGGAAACACCATATATTTT
TRBV20-1	-	11	-	TRBJ1-3	CSAFRRDTIYF	TGCAGTGCTTTCAGGAGGGACACCATATATTTT
TRBV4-1	-	15	once	TRBJ2-7	CASSQDVRGIGEQYF	TGCGCCAGCAGCCAAGATGTCAGGGGTATCGGGGAGCAGTACTTC
TRBV7-9	-	12	-	TRBJ2-3	CASSLLPDTQYF	TGTGCCAGCAGCTTACTTCCAGATACGCAGTATTTT
TRBV6-6	-	13	few	TRBJ1-2	CASSRDSNYGYTF	TGTGCCAGCAGTCGAGACAGTAACTATGGCTACACCTTC